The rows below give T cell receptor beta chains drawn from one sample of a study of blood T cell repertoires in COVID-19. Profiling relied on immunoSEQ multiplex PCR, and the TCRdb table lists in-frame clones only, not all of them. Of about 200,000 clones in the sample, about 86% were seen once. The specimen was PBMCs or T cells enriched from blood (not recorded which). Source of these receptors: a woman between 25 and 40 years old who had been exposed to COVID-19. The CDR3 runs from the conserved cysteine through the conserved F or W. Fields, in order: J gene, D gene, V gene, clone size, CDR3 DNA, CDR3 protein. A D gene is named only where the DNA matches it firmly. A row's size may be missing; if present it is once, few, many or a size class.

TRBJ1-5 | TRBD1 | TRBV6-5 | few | TGTGCCAGCAGTTTGACTACAGGGGTAAATCAGCCCCAGCATTTT | CASSLTTGVNQPQHF
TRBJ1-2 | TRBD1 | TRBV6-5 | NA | TGTGCCAGCAGTTACGCCGGGACAGGGGGCCACTATGGCTACACCTTC | CASSYAGTGGHYGYTF
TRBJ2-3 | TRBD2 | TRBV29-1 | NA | TGCAGCCCCCAACGAGCGGGGGGGCTGGCAGATACGCAGTATTTT | CSPQRAGGLADTQYF
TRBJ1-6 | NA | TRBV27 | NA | TGTGCCAGCAGTTTTACAGGTGAATCACCCCTCCACTTT | CASSFTGESPLHF
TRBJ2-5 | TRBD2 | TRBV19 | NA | TGTGCCACCCGACTAGCGGGGGGCCAAGAGACCCAGTACTTC | CATRLAGGQETQYF
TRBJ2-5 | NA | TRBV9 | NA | TGTGCCAGCAGCACCTCGACAGGCCGGGGGGTCCAAGAGACCCAGTACTTC | CASSTSTGRGVQETQYF
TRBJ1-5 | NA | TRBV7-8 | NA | TGTGCCAGCAGCCAAGGGGTAGATCAGCCCCAGCATTTT | CASSQGVDQPQHF
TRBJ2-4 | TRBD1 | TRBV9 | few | TGTGCCAGCAGCGTAAGAGGGGGCTTGTCCAAAAACATTCAGTACTTC | CASSVRGGLSKNIQYF
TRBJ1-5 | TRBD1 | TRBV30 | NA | TGTGCCTGGAGTTACGGGGACAGGGACAATCAGCCCCAGCATTTT | CAWSYGDRDNQPQHF
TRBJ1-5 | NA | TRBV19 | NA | TGTGCCAGTAGTCCACGACAGAATAGCAATCAGCCCCAGCATTTT | CASSPRQNSNQPQHF
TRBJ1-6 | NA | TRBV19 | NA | TGTGCCAGTTCGGAGGGGAATTCACCCCTCCACTTT | CASSEGNSPLHF
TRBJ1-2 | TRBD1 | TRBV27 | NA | TGTGCCAGCAGTCCCCGGACAGGGAGGAACTATGGCTACACCTTC | CASSPRTGRNYGYTF
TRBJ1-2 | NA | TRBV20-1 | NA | TGCAGTGCTAGACAGGGTAGCTCCTACACCTTC | CSARQGSSYTF
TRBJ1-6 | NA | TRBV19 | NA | TGTGCCAGTAGTATTGGGCAAGGCTCACCCCTCCACTTT | CASSIGQGSPLHF
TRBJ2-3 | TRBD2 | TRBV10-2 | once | TGCGCCAGCAAGAGGTTAGCGGGGGGCCCAGATACGCAGTATTTT | CASKRLAGGPDTQYF
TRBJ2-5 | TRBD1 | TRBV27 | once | TGTGCCAGCAGTCTGATACCGGGACAGGGACCGGAGACCCAGTACTTC | CASSLIPGQGPETQYF
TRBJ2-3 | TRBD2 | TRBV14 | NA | TGTGCCAGCAGCCAAGAGCGGGGGAAATCCACAGATACGCAGTATTTT | CASSQERGKSTDTQYF
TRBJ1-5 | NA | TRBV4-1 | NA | TGCGCCAGCAGCCGGGACATATATCAGCCCCAGCATTTT | CASSRDIYQPQHF
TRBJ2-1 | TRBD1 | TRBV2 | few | TGTGCCAGCAGTACGACAGGGGGCGGCGAGCAGTTCTTC | CASSTTGGGEQFF
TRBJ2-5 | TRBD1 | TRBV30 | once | TGTGCCTGCCTGACAGGGGGAGAGACCCAGTACTTC | CACLTGGETQYF
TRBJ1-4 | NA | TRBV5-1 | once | TGCGCCAGCAGCTTGGCTGGGAGCGTAGAAAAACTGTTTTTT | CASSLAGSVEKLFF
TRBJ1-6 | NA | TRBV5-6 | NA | TGTGCCAGCAGCTGGCAGAATTCACCCCTCCACTTT | CASSWQNSPLHF
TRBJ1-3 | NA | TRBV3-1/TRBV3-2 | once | TGTGCCAGCACCGCGCTCGGAGGCACTGGAAACACCATATATTTT | CASTALGGTGNTIYF
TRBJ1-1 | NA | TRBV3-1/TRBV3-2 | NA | TGTGCCAGCAGCCAAGCCGACAGGTCGGAAGCTTTCTTT | CASSQADRSEAFF
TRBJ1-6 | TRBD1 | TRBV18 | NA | TGTGCCAGCGGAGAGGACAGGTTGAATTCACCCCTCCACTTT | CASGEDRLNSPLHF
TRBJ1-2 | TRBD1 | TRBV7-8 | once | TGTGCCAGCAGCCTAGAGGGACAGGGGAACTATGGCTACACCTTC | CASSLEGQGNYGYTF
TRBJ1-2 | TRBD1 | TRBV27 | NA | TGTGCCAGCAGTTCCACAGGGGCTCCCTATAACTATGGCTACACCTTC | CASSSTGAPYNYGYTF
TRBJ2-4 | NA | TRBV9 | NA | TGTGCCAGCAGCGTTCGACCGGGGGGCGGCATTCAGTACTTC | CASSVRPGGGIQYF
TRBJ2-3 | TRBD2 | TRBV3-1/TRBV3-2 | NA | TGTGCCAGCAGCCAAGATCCAGCGGGGGGTGGAGATACGCAGTATTTT | CASSQDPAGGGDTQYF
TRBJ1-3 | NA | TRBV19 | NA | TGTGCCAGTAGTCTTACAGGGTCGGGGATTGGAAACACCATATATTTT | CASSLTGSGIGNTIYF
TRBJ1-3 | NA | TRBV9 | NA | TGTGCCAGCAGCCCGTCTGAGAACACCATATATTTT | CASSPSENTIYF
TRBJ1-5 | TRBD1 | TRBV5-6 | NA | TGTGCCAGCAGCCTCTGGACAGGGGCGGATCAGCCCCAGCATTTT | CASSLWTGADQPQHF
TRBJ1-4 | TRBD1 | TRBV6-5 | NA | TGTGCCAGCAGTTCAGGGACAGGGGGCAGTGAAAAACTGTTTTTT | CASSSGTGGSEKLFF
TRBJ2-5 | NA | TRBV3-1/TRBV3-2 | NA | TGTGCCAGCAGCCAAGTACCCGAGGAGACCCAGTACTTC | CASSQVPEETQYF
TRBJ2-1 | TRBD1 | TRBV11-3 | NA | TGTGCCAGCAGTACACGACTCCCGGGACAGAAATACAATGAGCAGTTCTTC | CASSTRLPGQKYNEQFF
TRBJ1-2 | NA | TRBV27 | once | TGTGCCAGCAGTCATACAGGGCTAGGCTACACCTTC | CASSHTGLGYTF
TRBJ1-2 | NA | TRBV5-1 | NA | TGCGCCAGCAGCTTGTCCCAAGGGGGAGACTATGGCTACACCTTC | CASSLSQGGDYGYTF
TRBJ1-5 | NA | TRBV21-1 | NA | TGTGCCAGCAGCCCGGGGACCGGGACAGGGGATCCCACGCAGAGCGATCAGCCCCAGCATTTT | CASSPGTGTGDPTQSDQPQHF
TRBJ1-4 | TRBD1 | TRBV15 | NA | TGTGCCACCAGCCAGGACAGGGCCCTCATTGCAACTAATGAAAAACTGTTTTTT | CATSQDRALIATNEKLFF
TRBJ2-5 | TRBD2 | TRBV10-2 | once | TGCGCCAGCAGTGAGTCGATCGCTAGCGGTGAGACCCAGTACTTC | CASSESIASGETQYF
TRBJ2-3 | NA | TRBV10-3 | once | TGTGCCATCAGTCCCGGGACAATGTCTAGCACAGATACGCAGTATTTT | CAISPGTMSSTDTQYF
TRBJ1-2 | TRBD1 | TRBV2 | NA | TGTGCCAGCAGTGAAGCGGGGACAGGGCCCTATGGCTACACCTTC | CASSEAGTGPYGYTF